This entry is about one T cell receptor (beta chain). It has no known antigen specificity. The sample holds no much larger clone one base away, and base qualities are not on file. Trimming accounts for 0 bases at V and 4 bases at J, while the number of junction bases matched to no gene is 6. Sequences MNHEY (CDR1) and SVGAGI (CDR2) are obtained from the germline V gene. The CDR3, cysteine through phenylalanine, is 16 amino acids long. Only CDR3 DNA remains: 48 bases, in frame from the first base. The sample belongs to a study of control samples from healthy donors and cancer patients (dated by TCRdb to 2020 to 2021). The library came from the immunoSEQ multiplex PCR assay. Drawn from immuneACCESS, this table holds only the in-frame rearrangements with V and J called that TCRdb kept. Clones are partly lost; checked studies trace under half to an unresolved V gene and leave the rest unexplained. This sample comprises approximately 89,000 clones, approximately 86% of them detected only once. The ten top clones hold around a fifth of the sample.

The chain joins TRBV6-5 to TRBJ2-7, with 10 bases matching TRBD1. The clonotype comes from a man under 40 in good health. Sequences were obtained from blood. The CDR3 region: CASSYSMTGGWYEQYF. The nucleotide sequence reads as follows: TGTGCCAGCAGTTACTCCATGACAGGGGGCTGGTACGAGCAGTACTTC.